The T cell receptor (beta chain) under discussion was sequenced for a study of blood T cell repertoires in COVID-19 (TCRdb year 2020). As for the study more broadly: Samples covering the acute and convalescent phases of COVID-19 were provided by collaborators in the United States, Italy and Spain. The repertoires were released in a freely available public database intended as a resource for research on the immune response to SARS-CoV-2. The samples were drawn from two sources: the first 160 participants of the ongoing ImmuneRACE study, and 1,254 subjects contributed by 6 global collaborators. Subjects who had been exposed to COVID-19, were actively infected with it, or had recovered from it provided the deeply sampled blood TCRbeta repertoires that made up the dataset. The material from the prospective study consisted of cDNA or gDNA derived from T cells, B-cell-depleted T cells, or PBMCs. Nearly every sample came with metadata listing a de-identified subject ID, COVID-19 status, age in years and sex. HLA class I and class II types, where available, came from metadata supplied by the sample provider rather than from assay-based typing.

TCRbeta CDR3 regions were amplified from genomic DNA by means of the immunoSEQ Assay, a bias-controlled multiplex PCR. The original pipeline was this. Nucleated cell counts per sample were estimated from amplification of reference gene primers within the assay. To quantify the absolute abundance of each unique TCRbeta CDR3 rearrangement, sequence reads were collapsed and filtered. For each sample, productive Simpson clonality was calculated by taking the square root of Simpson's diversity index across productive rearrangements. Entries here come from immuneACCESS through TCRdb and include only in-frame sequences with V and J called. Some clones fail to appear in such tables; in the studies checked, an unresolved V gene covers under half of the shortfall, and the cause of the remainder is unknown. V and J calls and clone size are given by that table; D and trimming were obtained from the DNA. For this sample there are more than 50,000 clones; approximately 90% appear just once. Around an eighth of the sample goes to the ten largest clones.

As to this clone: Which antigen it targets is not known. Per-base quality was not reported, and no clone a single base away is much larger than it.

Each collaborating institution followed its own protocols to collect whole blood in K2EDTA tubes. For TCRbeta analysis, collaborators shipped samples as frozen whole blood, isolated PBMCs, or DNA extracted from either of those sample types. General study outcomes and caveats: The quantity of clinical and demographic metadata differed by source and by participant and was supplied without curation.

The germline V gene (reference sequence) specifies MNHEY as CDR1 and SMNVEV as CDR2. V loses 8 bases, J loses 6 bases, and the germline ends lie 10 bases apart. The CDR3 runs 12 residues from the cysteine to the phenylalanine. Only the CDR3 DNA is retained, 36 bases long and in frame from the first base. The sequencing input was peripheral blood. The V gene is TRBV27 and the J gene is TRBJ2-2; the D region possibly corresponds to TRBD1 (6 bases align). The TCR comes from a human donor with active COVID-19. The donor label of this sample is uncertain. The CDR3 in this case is CASGGQPGELFF. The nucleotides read TGTGCCAGCGGGGGACAACCCGGGGAGCTGTTTTTT.